This T cell receptor beta chain was profiled in a study of blood T cell repertoires in COVID-19. Study summary: Samples came from the United States, Italy and Spain, spanning acute and convalescent COVID-19. PBMCs, B-cell-depleted T cells, or T cells were the source of the cDNA or gDNA that made up the material.

Under the authors' procedure: From reference gene primer amplification, estimates of nucleated cell counts were derived. Only in-frame clones appear in the TCRdb table, and some are missing; sequencing was by immunoSEQ multiplex PCR. V and J calls and clone size come straight from that table; D and trimming were deduced from the DNA. The sample consists of tens of thousands of clones, around nine tenths of them appearing once. This CDR3 contains 13 residues. Germline loops: CDR1 MNHEY, CDR2 SVGAGI. Trimming shortened V by 6 bases and J by 3 bases, and 10 bases separated the two germline ends. Sample: peripheral blood. The origin of this receptor is a woman older than 75 with acute or convalescent COVID-19. J is TRBJ2-3 and V is TRBV6-5, with D unresolved. The CDR3 loop reads CASSHTVTDTQYF. CDR3 coding DNA: TGTGCCAGCAGCCATACAGTAACAGATACGCAGTATTTT.